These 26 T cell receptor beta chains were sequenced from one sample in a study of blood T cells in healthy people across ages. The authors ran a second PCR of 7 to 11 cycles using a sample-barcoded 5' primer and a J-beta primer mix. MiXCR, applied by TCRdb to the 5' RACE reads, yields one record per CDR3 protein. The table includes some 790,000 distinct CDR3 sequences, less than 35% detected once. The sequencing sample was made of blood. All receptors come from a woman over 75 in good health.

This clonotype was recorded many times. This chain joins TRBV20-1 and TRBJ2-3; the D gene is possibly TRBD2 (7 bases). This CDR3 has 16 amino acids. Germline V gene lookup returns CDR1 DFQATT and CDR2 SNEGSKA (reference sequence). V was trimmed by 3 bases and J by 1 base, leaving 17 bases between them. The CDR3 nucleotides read TGCAGTGCTAGTCCCCGGGACGGGGGGCGCACAGATACGCAGTATTTT. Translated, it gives CSASPRDGGRTDTQYF.

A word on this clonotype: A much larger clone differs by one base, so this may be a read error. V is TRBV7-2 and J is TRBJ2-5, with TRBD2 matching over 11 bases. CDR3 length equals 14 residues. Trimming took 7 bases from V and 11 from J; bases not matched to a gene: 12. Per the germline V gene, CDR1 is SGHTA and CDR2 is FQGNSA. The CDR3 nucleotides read TGTGCCAGCAACATAGCGGGGGGGCCTAATGAGCAGTACTTC. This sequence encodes CASNIAGGPNEQYF. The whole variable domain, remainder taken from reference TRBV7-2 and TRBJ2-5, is GAGVSQSPSNKVTEKGKDVELRCDPISGHTALYWYRQSLGQGLEFLIYFQGNSAPDKSGLPSDRFSAERTGGSVSTLTIQRTQQEDSAVYLCASNIAGGPNEQYFGPGTRLLVL.

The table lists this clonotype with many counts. For the CDR3, the DNA is TGTGCCAGCAGTTACGATCCTGCGTACAATGAGCAGTTCTTC. Translated, it gives CASSYDPAYNEQFF. The chain links TRBV6-5 to TRBJ2-1; D call uncertain. Trimming took off 2 bases at V and 4 bases at J, with 9 bases between the two ends. The CDR3 has 14 residues. From germline, CDR1 is MNHEY and CDR2 SVGAGI.

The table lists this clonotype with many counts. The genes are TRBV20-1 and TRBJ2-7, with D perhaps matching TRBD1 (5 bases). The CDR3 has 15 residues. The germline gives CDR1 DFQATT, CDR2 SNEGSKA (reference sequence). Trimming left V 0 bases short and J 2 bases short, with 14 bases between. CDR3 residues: CSARDVEDNTYEQYF. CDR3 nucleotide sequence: TGCAGTGCTAGAGATGTCGAGGACAATACCTACGAGCAGTACTTC.

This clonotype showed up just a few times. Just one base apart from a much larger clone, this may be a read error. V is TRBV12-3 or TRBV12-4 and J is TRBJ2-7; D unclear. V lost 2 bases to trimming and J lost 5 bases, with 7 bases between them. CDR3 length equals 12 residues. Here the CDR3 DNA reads TGTGCCAGCAGTTTATATGGAAACGAGCAGTACTTC. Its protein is CASSLYGNEQYF.

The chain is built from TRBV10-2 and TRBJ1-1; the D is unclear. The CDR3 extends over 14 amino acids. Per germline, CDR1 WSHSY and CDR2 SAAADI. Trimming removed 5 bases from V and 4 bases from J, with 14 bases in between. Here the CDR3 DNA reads TGCGCCAGCAGTAAGGCTCAGTCGGGCACTGAAGCTTTCTTT. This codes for CASSKAQSGTEAFF.

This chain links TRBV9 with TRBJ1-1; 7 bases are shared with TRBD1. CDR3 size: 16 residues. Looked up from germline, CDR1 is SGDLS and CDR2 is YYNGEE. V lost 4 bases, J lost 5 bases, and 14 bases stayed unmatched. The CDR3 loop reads CASSTLRTGRGTEAFF. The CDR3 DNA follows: TGTGCCAGCAGCACACTTAGGACAGGTAGGGGAACTGAAGCTTTCTTT.

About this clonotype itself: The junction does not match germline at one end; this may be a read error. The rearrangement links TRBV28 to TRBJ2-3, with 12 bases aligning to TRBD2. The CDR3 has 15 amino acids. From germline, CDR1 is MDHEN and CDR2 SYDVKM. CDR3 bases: TGTGCCAGCAGTCTAGCGGGGGGGCCATTGGATACGCGGTATTTT. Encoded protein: CASSLAGGPLDTRYF.

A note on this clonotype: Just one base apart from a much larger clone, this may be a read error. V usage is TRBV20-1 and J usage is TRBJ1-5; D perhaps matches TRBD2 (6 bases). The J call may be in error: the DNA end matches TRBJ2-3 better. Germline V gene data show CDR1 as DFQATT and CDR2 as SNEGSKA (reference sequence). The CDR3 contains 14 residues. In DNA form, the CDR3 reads TGCAGTGCTGGCGGGGCCCAGAGCAATCAGCCCCAGTATTTT. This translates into CSAGGAQSNQPQYF.

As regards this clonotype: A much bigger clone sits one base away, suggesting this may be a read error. The DNA for the CDR3 is TGTGCCAGCAGTAAGAGCCTTCGGGGGGTGTACTTC. This translates into CASSKSLRGVYF. This rearrangement joins TRBV2 to TRBJ2-5; 7 nucleotides align to TRBD2. This CDR3 comprises 12 residues. Germline V CDR1 and CDR2: SNHLY, FYNNEI. J gave up 13 bases and V 5 bases, and 10 bases lay outside the gene matches.

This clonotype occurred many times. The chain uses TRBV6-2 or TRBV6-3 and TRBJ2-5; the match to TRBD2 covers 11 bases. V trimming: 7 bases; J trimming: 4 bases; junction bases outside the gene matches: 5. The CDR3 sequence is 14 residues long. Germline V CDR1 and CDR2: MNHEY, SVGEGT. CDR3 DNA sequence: TGTGCCAGCAACGCACTAGCGGGGGTAGAGACCCAGTACTTC. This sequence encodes CASNALAGVETQYF.

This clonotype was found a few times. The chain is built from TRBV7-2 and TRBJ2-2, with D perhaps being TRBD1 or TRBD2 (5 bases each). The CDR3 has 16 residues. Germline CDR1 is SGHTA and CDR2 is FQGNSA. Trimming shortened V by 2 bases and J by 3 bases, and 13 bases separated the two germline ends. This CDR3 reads CASSLFGGGDTGELFF. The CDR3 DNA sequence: TGTGCCAGCAGCTTATTTGGGGGTGGGGACACCGGGGAGCTGTTTTTT.

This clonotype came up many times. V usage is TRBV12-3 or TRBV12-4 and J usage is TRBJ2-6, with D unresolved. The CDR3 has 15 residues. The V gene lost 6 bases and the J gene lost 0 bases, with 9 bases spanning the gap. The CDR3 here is CASSPAISGANVLTF. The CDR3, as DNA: TGTGCCAGCAGCCCCGCAATCTCTGGGGCCAACGTCCTGACTTTC.

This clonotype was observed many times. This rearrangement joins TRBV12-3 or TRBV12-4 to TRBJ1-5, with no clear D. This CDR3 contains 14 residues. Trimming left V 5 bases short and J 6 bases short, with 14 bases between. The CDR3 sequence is CASSPGIEGQPQHF. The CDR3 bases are TGTGCCAGCAGTCCCGGGATCGAGGGTCAGCCCCAGCATTTT.

CDR3 sequence reads: CSARPGSDNSPLHF. CDR3 DNA: TGCAGTGCTAGGCCCGGGTCGGATAATTCACCCCTCCACTTT. The chain uses TRBV20-1 and TRBJ1-6, with D unresolved. With 3 bases removed from V and 5 bases from J, the gap between germline ends came to 11 bases. Per the germline V gene, CDR1 is DFQATT and CDR2 is SNEGSKA (reference sequence). The CDR3 runs to 14 residues.

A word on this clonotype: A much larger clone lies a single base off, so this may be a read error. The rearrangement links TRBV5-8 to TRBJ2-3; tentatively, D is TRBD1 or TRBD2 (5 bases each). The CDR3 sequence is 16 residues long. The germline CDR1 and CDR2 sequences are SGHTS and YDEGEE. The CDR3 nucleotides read TGTGCCAGCACTAAGCTGAGGGGTGTTGGCACAGATATGCAGTATTTT. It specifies CASTKLRGVGTDMQYF.

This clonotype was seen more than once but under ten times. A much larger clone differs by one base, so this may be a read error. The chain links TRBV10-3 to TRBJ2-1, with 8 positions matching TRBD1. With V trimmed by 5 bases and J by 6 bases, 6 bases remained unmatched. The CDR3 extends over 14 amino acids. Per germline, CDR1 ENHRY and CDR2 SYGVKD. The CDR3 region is CAISTGTGGNEQFF. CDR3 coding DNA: TGTGCCATCAGTACGGGGACAGGCGGCAATGAGCAGTTCTTC.

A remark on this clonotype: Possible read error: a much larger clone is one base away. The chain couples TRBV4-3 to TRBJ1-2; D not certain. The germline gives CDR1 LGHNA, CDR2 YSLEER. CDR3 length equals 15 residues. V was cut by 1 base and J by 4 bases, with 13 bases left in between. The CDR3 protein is CASSQGVMETYGYTF. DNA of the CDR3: TGCGCCAGCAGCCAAGGGGTGATGGAGACCTATGGCTACACCTTC.

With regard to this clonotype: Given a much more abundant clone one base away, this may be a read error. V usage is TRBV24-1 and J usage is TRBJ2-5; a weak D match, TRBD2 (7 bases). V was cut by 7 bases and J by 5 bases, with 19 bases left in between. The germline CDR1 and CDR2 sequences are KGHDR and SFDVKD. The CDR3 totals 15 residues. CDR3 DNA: TGTGCCACCAGCACAGGACGGGGGGCAGGGGAGACCCAGTACTTC. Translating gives CATSTGRGAGETQYF.

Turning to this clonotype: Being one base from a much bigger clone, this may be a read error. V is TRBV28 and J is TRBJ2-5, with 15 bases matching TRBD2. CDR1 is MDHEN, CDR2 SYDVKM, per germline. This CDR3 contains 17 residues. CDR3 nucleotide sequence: TGTGTCAGCAGTTGGACTAGCGGGGGGGGCCCCCAAGAGACCCAGTACTTC. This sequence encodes CVSSWTSGGGPQETQYF.

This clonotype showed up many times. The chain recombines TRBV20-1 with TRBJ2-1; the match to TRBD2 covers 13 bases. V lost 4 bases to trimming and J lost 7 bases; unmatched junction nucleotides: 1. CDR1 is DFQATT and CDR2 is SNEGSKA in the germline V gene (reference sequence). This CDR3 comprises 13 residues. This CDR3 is CSAKGLAGNEQFF. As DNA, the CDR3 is TGCAGTGCTAAGGGACTAGCGGGGAATGAGCAGTTCTTC.

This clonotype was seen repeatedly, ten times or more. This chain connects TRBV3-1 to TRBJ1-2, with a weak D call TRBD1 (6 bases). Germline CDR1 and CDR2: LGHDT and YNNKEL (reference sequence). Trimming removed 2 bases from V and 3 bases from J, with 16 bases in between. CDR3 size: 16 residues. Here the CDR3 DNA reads TGTGCCAGCAGCCAACGGGGGGCGCGACGCGACTATGGCTACACCTTC. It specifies CASSQRGARRDYGYTF.

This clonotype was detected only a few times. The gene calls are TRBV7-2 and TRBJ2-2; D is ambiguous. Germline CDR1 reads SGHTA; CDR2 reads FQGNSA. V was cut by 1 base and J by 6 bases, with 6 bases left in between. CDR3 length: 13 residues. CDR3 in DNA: TGTGCCAGCAGCTTAGATTTTCCCGGGGAGCTGTTTTTT. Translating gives CASSLDFPGELFF.

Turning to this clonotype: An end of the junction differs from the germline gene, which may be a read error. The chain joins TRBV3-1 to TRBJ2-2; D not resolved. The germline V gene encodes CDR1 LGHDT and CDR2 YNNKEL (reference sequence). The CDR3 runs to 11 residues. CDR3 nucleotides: TGTGCCGGCAGTCGGACCGGGGAGCTGTTTTTT. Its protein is CAGSRTGELFF.

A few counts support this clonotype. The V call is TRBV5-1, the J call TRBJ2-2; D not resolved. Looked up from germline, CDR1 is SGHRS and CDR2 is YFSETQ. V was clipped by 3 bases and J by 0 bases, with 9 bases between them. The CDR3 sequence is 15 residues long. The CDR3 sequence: CASSSTLTNTGELFF. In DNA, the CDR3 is TGCGCCAGCAGCTCTACACTCACGAACACCGGGGAGCTGTTTTTT.

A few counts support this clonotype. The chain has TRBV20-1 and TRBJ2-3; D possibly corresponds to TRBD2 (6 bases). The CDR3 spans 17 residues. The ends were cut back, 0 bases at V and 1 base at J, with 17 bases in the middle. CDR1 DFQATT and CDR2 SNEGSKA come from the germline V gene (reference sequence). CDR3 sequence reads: CSARDWTTARGTDTQYF. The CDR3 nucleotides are TGCAGTGCTAGAGATTGGACTACGGCTCGGGGCACAGATACGCAGTATTTT.